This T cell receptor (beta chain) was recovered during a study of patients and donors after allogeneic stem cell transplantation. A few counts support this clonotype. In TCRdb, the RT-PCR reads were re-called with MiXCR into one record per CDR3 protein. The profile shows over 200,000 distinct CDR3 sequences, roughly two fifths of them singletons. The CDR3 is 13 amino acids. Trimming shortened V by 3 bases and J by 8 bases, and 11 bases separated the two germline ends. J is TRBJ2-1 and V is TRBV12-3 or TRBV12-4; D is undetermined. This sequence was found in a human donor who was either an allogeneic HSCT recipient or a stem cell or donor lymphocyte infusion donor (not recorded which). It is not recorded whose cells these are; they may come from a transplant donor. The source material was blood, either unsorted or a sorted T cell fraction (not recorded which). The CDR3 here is CASSFLEAHEQFF. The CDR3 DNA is TGTGCCAGCAGTTTCCTTGAGGCCCATGAGCAGTTCTTC.